This T cell receptor beta chain was sequenced in a study of T cell changes during pregnancy in multiple sclerosis. Sequencing was performed with immunoSEQ multiplex PCR; in TCRdb, only in-frame clones are kept and a portion is missing. This sample has tens of thousands of clones, with approximately 85% found just once. The junction had 8 bases not matched to a gene; V was cut back by 7 bases and J by 3 bases. Germline CDR1 reads MNHEY; CDR2 reads SMNVEV (reference sequence). The CDR3 spans 16 residues. The material sequenced was peripheral blood, taken in the first trimester of pregnancy. The rearrangement links TRBV27 to TRBJ2-3, with TRBD2 matching 12 bases. The clonotype was recovered from a female donor with multiple sclerosis, enrolled in a pregnancy study. The CDR3 sequence: CASTDALAGGTDTQYF. In DNA, the CDR3 is TGTGCCAGCACCGACGCACTAGCGGGAGGTACAGATACGCAGTATTTT.